The rows below give T cell receptor beta chains drawn from one sample of a study of Ad26.COV2.S vaccination and SARS-CoV-2 variants. Sequencing used immunoSEQ multiplex PCR; TCRdb keeps in-frame clones, though not all of them. The sample records about 330,000 clones, about 90% being singletons. Here the sequenced sample was peripheral blood, taken in a trial of Ad26.COV2.S vaccine versus placebo. The receptors were sampled from a person aged 18 to 65 who received the Ad26.COV2.S COVID-19 vaccine or a placebo. Both conserved end residues are part of each CDR3. The D gene is left open where the match is weak. Size tells how often a clone was seen (once, few, many) or the class of an expanded clone, and some rows leave it out.

v_call	j_call	d_call	clone_size	cdr3_aa	cdr3_nt
TRBV2	TRBJ1-5	TRBD1	-	CASSEQGANQPQHF	TGTGCCAGCAGTGAACAGGGGGCCAATCAGCCCCAGCATTTT
TRBV3-1/TRBV3-2	TRBJ1-2	TRBD1	-	CASSQDDRVNGYTF	TGTGCCAGCAGCCAAGATGACAGGGTAAATGGCTACACCTTC
TRBV11-2	TRBJ2-3	-	-	CASSSGTEFPNTQYF	TGTGCCAGCAGCTCCGGGACGGAATTCCCCAATACGCAGTATTTT
TRBV5-4	TRBJ1-1	-	-	CASSLEGSEAFF	TGTGCCAGCAGCTTGGAGGGGTCTGAAGCTTTCTTT
TRBV10-3	TRBJ2-3	TRBD2	-	CAISNGLAGGSDTQYF	TGTGCCATCAGCAACGGACTAGCGGGAGGGTCAGATACGCAGTATTTT
TRBV4-3	TRBJ2-1	TRBD1	-	CASSQDFKQGVGFF	TGCGCCAGCAGCCAAGATTTCAAACAGGGGGTTGGATTCTTC
TRBV4-2	TRBJ1-2	-	-	CASSQDQANYGYTF	TGTGCCAGCAGCCAAGATCAAGCTAACTATGGCTACACCTTC
TRBV7-3	TRBJ2-3	-	-	CASSLSHQDTDTQYF	TGTGCCAGCAGCTTAAGCCATCAGGACACAGATACGCAGTATTTT
TRBV12-3/TRBV12-4	TRBJ1-4	-	-	CASSFDEKLFF	TGTGCCAGCAGTTTTGACGAAAAACTGTTTTTT
TRBV7-8	TRBJ2-6	TRBD1	-	CASSSRTGLISGANVLTF	TGTGCCAGCAGCTCGAGGACAGGGCTGATCTCTGGGGCCAACGTCCTGACTTTC
TRBV11-3	TRBJ1-1	TRBD1	once	CASSLGQGAIPEAFF	TGTGCCAGCAGCCTCGGACAGGGGGCTATTCCTGAAGCTTTCTTT
TRBV2	TRBJ2-1	TRBD1	-	CASGSGDRGSEQFF	TGTGCCAGCGGGTCCGGGGACAGGGGTAGTGAGCAGTTCTTC
TRBV7-2	TRBJ2-3	-	-	CASSLRGGPTDTQYF	TGTGCCAGCAGCTTAAGGGGGGGGCCCACAGATACGCAGTATTTT
TRBV12-5	TRBJ1-2	TRBD1	-	CASGSLGQGGSYTF	TGTGCTAGTGGTTCCCTGGGACAGGGCGGGAGCTACACCTTC
TRBV27	TRBJ2-7	-	-	CASSSYYEQYF	TGTGCCAGCAGTTCGTATTACGAGCAGTACTTC
TRBV3-1/TRBV3-2	TRBJ1-1	TRBD1	-	CASSQGGQMNTEAFF	TGTGCCAGCAGCCAAGGGGGACAGATGAACACTGAAGCTTTCTTT
TRBV7-2	TRBJ2-1	TRBD2	once	CASSLEPTSGRLAEQFF	TGTGCCAGCAGCTTAGAGCCGACTAGCGGGAGATTAGCTGAGCAGTTCTTC
TRBV7-9	TRBJ2-3	-	-	CASSPSRINTQYF	TGTGCCAGCAGCCCCTCAAGAATAAATACGCAGTATTTT
TRBV15	TRBJ2-7	-	few	CATSSNPGPNSPHEQYF	TGTGCCACCAGCAGTAATCCTGGACCCAACTCCCCCCACGAGCAGTACTTC
TRBV6-4	TRBJ2-3	-	-	CASSDQGTDTQYF	TGTGCCAGCAGTGACCAGGGAACAGATACGCAGTATTTT
TRBV9	TRBJ1-2	-	-	CASSPGSGSPYGYTF	TGTGCCAGCAGCCCAGGATCCGGGTCCCCCTATGGCTACACCTTC
TRBV3-1/TRBV3-2	TRBJ1-2	-	-	CASSPSQESFYGYTF	TGTGCCAGCAGCCCATCTCAGGAGTCTTTCTATGGCTACACCTTC
TRBV4-1	TRBJ2-1	-	-	CASSHAAGIPYNEQFF	TGCGCCAGCAGCCATGCTGCGGGGATCCCCTACAATGAGCAGTTCTTC
TRBV28	TRBJ1-5	-	-	CASSIRDSTRYNQPQHF	TGTGCCAGCAGTATCCGGGACTCAACTCGGTACAATCAGCCCCAGCATTTT
TRBV4-1	TRBJ2-5	TRBD2	-	CASSQGASGGQETQYF	TGCGCCAGCAGCCAAGGTGCTAGCGGGGGCCAAGAGACCCAGTACTTC
TRBV7-2	TRBJ1-1	-	-	CASIVNWNTEAFF	TGTGCCAGCATCGTAAATTGGAACACTGAAGCTTTCTTT
TRBV18	TRBJ2-7	TRBD1	-	CASSPSSDRTYEQYF	TGTGCCAGCTCACCGAGTTCGGACAGGACCTACGAGCAGTACTTC
TRBV28	TRBJ2-6	-	few	CASSSGLTGANVLTF	TGTGCCAGCAGTTCCGGTTTAACCGGGGCCAACGTCCTGACTTTC
TRBV19	TRBJ2-1	-	-	CASSPRHSYNEQFF	TGTGCCAGTAGCCCACGGCATTCCTACAATGAGCAGTTCTTC
TRBV6-6	TRBJ2-3	-	-	CASRVGTSTDTQYF	TGTGCCAGTCGGGTGGGGACTAGCACAGATACGCAGTATTTT
TRBV6-6	TRBJ2-1	TRBD2	-	CASSPPTPWTSGSHEQFF	TGTGCCAGCAGTCCACCCACCCCATGGACTAGCGGGAGCCATGAGCAGTTCTTC
TRBV18	TRBJ1-2	TRBD1	-	CASSPDRAGYGYTF	TGTGCCAGCTCACCGGACAGGGCGGGCTATGGCTACACCTTC
TRBV12-3/TRBV12-4	TRBJ1-5	-	few	CASSVSSQPQHF	TGTGCCAGCAGTGTTAGTTCCCAGCCCCAGCATTTT
TRBV14	TRBJ1-2	-	-	CASSPENFLVGNYGYTF	TGTGCCAGCAGCCCGGAAAATTTTCTAGTCGGGAACTATGGCTACACCTTC
TRBV6-4	TRBJ2-1	-	-	CASSDSWARFNEQFF	TGTGCCAGCAGTGACTCGTGGGCCCGATTCAATGAGCAGTTCTTC
TRBV7-9	TRBJ2-2	-	-	CASRGAGTGELFF	TGTGCCAGCAGGGGTGCCGGGACCGGGGAGCTGTTTTTT
TRBV30	TRBJ1-2	TRBD1	-	CAWSAGQGIYYGYTF	TGTGCCTGGAGCGCGGGACAGGGGATATACTATGGCTACACCTTC
TRBV2	TRBJ1-3	-	-	CASSFGESSGNTIYF	TGTGCCAGCAGTTTTGGGGAGAGCTCTGGAAACACCATATATTTT
TRBV28	TRBJ1-5	-	few	CASSLFLRSGQPQHF	TGTGCCAGCAGTTTATTCTTGCGCTCGGGTCAGCCCCAGCATTTT
TRBV25-1	TRBJ1-6	-	-	CASSLESGGSPLHF	TGTGCCAGCAGCCTCGAAAGTGGCGGTTCACCCCTCCACTTT
TRBV16	TRBJ2-1	-	-	CASSQFPSPPNEQFF	TGTGCCAGCAGCCAATTCCCTTCCCCCCCTAATGAGCAGTTCTTC
TRBV5-1	TRBJ2-4	TRBD2	-	CASSPRTSGGRNIQYF	TGCGCCAGCAGCCCCCGGACTAGCGGGGGTCGAAACATTCAGTACTTC
TRBV6-2/TRBV6-3	TRBJ2-1	TRBD2	-	CASSYSMGLADNEQFF	TGTGCCAGCAGTTACTCCATGGGACTAGCGGACAATGAGCAGTTCTTC
TRBV11-2	TRBJ2-1	TRBD1	-	CASGESGQGYNEQFF	TGTGCCAGCGGGGAGTCAGGACAGGGGTACAATGAGCAGTTCTTC
TRBV3-1/TRBV3-2	TRBJ2-1	-	once	CASSQVSSIYNEQFF	TGTGCCAGCAGCCAAGTTAGCTCTATATACAATGAGCAGTTCTTC
TRBV19	TRBJ2-3	TRBD2	-	CASSQPGLAGLSTDTQYF	TGTGCCAGTAGTCAACCCGGACTAGCGGGACTTAGCACAGATACGCAGTATTTT
TRBV7-2	TRBJ1-5	-	few	CASSPRGDQPQHF	TGTGCCAGCAGCCCCCGAGGGGATCAGCCCCAGCATTTT
TRBV5-1	TRBJ1-5	TRBD1	-	CASSPGQSNQPQHF	TGCGCCAGCAGCCCGGGACAGAGCAATCAGCCCCAGCATTTT
TRBV7-6	TRBJ2-1	-	-	CASSGGGNEQFF	TGTGCCAGCAGCGGAGGGGGAAATGAGCAGTTCTTC
TRBV2	TRBJ2-2	-	-	CASSEPFTFLGELFF	TGTGCCAGCAGTGAACCCTTCACTTTCCTCGGGGAGCTGTTTTTT